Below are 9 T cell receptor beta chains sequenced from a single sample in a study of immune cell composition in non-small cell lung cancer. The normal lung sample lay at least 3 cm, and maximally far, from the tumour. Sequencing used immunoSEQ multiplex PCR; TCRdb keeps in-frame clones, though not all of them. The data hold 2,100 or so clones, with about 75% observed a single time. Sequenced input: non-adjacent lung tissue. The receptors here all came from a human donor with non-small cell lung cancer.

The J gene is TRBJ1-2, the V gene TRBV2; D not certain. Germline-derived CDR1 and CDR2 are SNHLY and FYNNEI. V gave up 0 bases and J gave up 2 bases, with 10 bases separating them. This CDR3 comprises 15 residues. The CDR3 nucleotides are TGTGCCAGCAGTGAAGCGTGGGGAGGAAACTATGGCTACACCTTC. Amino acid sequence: CASSEAWGGNYGYTF.

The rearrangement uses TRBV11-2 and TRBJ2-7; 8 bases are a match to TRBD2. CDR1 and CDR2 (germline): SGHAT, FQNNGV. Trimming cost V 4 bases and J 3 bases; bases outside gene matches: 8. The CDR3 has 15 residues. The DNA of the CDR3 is TGTGCCAGCAGCTCGAAAACCGGGACTAGCTACGAGCAGTACTTC. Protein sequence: CASSSKTGTSYEQYF.

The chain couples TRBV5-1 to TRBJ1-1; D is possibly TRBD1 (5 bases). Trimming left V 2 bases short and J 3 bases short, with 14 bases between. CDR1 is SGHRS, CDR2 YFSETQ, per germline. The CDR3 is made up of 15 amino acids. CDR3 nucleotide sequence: TGCGCCAGCAGCTTTACAGGTGAGAGCCACACTGAAGCTTTCTTT. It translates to CASSFTGESHTEAFF.

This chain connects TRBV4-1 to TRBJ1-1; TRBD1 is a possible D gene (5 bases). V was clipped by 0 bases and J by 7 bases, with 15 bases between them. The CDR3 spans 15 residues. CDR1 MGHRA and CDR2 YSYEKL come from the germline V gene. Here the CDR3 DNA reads TGCGCCAGCAGCCAAGACCGGGGGACCGGCTATGAAGCTTTCTTT. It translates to CASSQDRGTGYEAFF.

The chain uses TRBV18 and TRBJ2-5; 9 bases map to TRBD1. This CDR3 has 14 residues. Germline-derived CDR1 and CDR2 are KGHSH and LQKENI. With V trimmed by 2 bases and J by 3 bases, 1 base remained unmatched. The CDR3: CASSPRTGEETQYF. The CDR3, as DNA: TGTGCCAGCTCACCAAGGACAGGGGAAGAGACCCAGTACTTC.

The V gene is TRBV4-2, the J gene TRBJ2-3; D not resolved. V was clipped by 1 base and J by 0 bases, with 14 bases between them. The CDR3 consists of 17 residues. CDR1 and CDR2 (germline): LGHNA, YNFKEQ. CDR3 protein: CASSQGVADTSTDTQYF. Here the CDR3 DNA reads TGTGCCAGCAGCCAAGGTGTGGCGGATACGAGCACAGATACGCAGTATTTT.

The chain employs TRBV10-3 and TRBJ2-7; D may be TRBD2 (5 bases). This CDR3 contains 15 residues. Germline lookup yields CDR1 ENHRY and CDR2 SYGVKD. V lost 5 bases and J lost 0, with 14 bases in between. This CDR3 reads CAISTLAPNSYEQYF. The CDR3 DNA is TGTGCCATCAGTACCCTAGCACCCAACTCCTACGAGCAGTACTTC.

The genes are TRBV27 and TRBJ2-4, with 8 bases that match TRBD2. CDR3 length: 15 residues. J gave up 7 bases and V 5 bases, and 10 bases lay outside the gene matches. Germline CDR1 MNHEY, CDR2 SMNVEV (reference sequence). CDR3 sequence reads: CASSIFGVAGNIQYF. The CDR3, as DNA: TGTGCCAGCAGTATCTTCGGGGTAGCGGGGAACATTCAGTACTTC.

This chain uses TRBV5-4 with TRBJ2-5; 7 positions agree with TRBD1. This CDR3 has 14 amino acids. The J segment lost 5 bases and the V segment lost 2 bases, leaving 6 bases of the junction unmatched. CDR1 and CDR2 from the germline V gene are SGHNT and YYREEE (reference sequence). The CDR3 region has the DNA TGTGCCAGCAGCTTACTTACAGGGGCGGAGACCCAGTACTTC. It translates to CASSLLTGAETQYF.